This T cell receptor beta chain was retrieved from a study of cytomegalovirus exposure and HLA in healthy donors. Overall study: Genotyping showed roughly 76% of fewer than 500 donors falling in the Caucasian-associated ancestry cluster.

Study-wide points: Versus the roughly 670-donor mean, an Asian-associated ancestry cluster reportedly showed fewer N-insertions in a later analysis. In a later analysis, at a false discovery rate of 0.05, roughly 17,000 TCR beta sequences were associated with HLA alleles. The study labeled around 160 TCR beta chains cytomegalovirus-associated.

As regards this clone: Its antigen is unknown.

V was cut by 0 bases and J by 0 bases, with 8 bases left in between. This CDR3 region has 15 residues. Germline CDR1 reads SGHDT; CDR2 reads YYEEEE. PCR was performed using 60 Vbeta and 13 Jbeta primers. Using immunoSEQ multiplex PCR, the repertoire was profiled, and TCRdb retains in-frame clones only, with some absent. Of 110,000 to 150,000 clones listed, roughly four fifths are singletons. The sequenced sample consisted of PBMCs. This sequence was found in a woman aged 35 to 49 in good health and CMV-seronegative. The chain links TRBV5-6 to TRBJ2-3, with D possibly being TRBD2 (6 bases). CDR3: CASSLGGLSTDTQYF. In nucleotides, the CDR3 is TGTGCCAGCAGCTTGGGAGGACTAAGCACAGATACGCAGTATTTT.